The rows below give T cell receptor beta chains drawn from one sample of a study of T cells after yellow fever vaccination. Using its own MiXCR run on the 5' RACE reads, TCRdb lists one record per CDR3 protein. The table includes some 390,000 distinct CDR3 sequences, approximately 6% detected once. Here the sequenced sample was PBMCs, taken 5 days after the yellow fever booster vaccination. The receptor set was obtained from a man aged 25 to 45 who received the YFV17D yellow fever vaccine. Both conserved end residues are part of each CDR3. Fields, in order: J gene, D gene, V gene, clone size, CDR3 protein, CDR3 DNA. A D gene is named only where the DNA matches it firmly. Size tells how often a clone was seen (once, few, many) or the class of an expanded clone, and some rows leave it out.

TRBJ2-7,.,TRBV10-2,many,CASSEMVSGPYEQYF,TGCGCCAGCAGTGAGATGGTTAGCGGACCCTACGAGCAGTACTTC
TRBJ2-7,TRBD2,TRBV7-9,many,CASSSPGLDPEQYF,TGTGCCAGCAGCTCTCCGGGACTAGACCCCGAGCAGTACTTC
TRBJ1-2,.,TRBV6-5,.,CASSYGQTTYGYTF,TGTGCCAGCAGTTACGGACAGACTACCTATGGCTACACCTTC
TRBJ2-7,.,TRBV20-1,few,CSASRPSSYEQYF,TGCAGTGCTAGTAGGCCAAGCTCCTACGAGCAGTACTTC
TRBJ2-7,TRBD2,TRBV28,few,CASNFLAGGPHEQYF,TGTGCCAGCAATTTCTTAGCGGGAGGGCCTCATGAGCAGTACTTC
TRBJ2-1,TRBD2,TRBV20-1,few,CSARSEGLGNEQFF,TGCAGTGCTAGAAGTGAGGGACTAGGGAATGAGCAGTTCTTC
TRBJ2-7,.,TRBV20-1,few,CSAIVGGTGYEQYF,TGCAGTGCTATCGTTGGTGGGACGGGCTACGAGCAGTACTTC
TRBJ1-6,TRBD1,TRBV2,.,CASSGDSNSYNSPLHF,TGTGCCAGCAGTGGGGACAGCAACTCCTATAATTCACCCCTCCACTTT
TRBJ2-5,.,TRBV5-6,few,CASRPGGIGGETQYF,TGTGCCAGCAGACCAGGGGGGATTGGTGGGGAGACCCAGTACTTC
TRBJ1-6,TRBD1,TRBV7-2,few,CASSLASPATGGVSPLHF,TGTGCCAGCAGCTTAGCGTCCCCCGCGACAGGGGGCGTTTCACCCCTCCACTTT
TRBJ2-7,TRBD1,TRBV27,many,CASSLLKYVPGQGPYEQYF,TGTGCCAGCAGTTTATTAAAGTACGTCCCGGGACAGGGACCCTACGAGCAGTACTTC
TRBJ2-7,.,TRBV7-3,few,CASNTERQNYEQYF,TGTGCCAGCAACACTGAGAGGCAAAACTACGAGCAGTACTTC
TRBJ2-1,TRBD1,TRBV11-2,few,CASTRDSPNEQFF,TGTGCCAGCACCCGGGACAGTCCCAATGAGCAGTTCTTC
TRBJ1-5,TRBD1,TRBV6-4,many,CASSDSRDRLYSNQPQHF,TGTGCCAGCAGTGACTCCCGGGACAGGCTATATAGCAATCAGCCCCAGCATTTT
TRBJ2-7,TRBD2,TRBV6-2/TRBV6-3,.,CASKRGLTGEQYF,TGTGCCAGCAAGCGGGGACTGACTGGAGAGCAGTACTTC
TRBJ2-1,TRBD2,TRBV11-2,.,CASRTSGSSEQFF,TGTGCCAGCAGAACTAGCGGGAGTTCTGAGCAGTTCTTC
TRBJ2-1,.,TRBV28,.,CASSFSGYNVQFF,TGTGCCAGCAGCTTTAGCGGTTACAATGTGCAGTTCTTC
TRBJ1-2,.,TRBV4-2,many,CASSQEWTENYGYTF,TGTGCCAGCAGCCAAGAATGGACAGAGAACTATGGCTACACCTTC
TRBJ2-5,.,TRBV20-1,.,CSARENNRETQYF,TGCAGTGCTAGAGAAAACAACCGGGAGACCCAGTACTTC
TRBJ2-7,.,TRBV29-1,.,CSVEGGEYEQYF,TGCAGCGTTGAAGGCGGGGAGTACGAGCAGTACTTC
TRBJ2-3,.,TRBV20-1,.,CSARESSYSDTQYF,TGCAGTGCTAGAGAATCCTCCTATTCAGATACGCAGTATTTT
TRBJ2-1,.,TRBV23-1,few,CASSRNRTDYNEQFF,TGCGCCAGCAGCCGAAATAGGACAGATTACAATGAGCAGTTCTTC
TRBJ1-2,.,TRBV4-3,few,CASSKSPGLGYTF,TGCGCCAGCAGCAAGTCCCCGGGGCTTGGCTACACCTTC
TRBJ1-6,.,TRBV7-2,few,CASSPGPNLNSPLHF,TGTGCCAGCAGCCCTGGGCCGAACCTTAATTCACCCCTCCACTTT
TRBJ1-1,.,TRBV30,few,CAWGRYEAFF,TGTGCCTGGGGACGCTACGAAGCTTTCTTT
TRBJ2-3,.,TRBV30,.,CAWREGASVADTQYF,TGTGCCTGGAGGGAGGGGGCTAGCGTAGCAGATACGCAGTATTTT
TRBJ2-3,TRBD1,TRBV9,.,CASSLTQHPGQGTDTQYF,TGTGCCAGCAGCCTCACACAACATCCGGGACAGGGCACAGATACGCAGTATTTT
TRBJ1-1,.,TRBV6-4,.,CASSKEVRTEAFF,TGTGCCAGCAGCAAAGAGGTTCGAACTGAAGCTTTCTTT
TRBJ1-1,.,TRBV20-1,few,CSARPLRQGEFTEAFF,TGCAGTGCTAGACCCTTGAGGCAGGGAGAGTTCACTGAAGCTTTCTTT
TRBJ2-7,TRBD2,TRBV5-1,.,CASSWGLAGDLYEQYF,TGCGCCAGCAGCTGGGGACTAGCGGGAGACCTCTACGAGCAGTACTTC
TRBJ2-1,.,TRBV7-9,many,CASSHGTPPDEQFF,TGTGCCAGCAGCCACGGGACACCGCCGGATGAGCAGTTCTTC
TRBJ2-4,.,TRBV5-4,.,CASSLGSGLKNIQYF,TGTGCCAGCAGCTTGGGGTCTGGGCTCAAAAACATTCAGTACTTC
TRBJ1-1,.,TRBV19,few,CASSMGQQWGRNTEAFF,TGTGCCAGTAGTATGGGCCAGCAATGGGGAAGGAACACTGAAGCTTTCTTT
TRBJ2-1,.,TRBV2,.,CASKSSPTLDEQFF,TGTGCCAGCAAATCTAGCCCAACTTTGGATGAGCAGTTCTTC
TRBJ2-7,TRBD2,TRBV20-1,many,CSARTSGGRWDEQYF,TGCAGTGCTAGGACGTCGGGAGGCCGCTGGGACGAGCAGTACTTC
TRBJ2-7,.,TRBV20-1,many,CSARANTGYSYEQYF,TGCAGTGCTAGAGCCAATACAGGGTATTCCTACGAGCAGTACTTC
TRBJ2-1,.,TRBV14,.,CASSQELGISELNEQFF,TGTGCCAGCAGCCAAGAATTAGGGATCTCAGAACTCAATGAGCAGTTCTTC
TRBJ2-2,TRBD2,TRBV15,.,CATPSGRATGELFF,TGTGCCACCCCCAGCGGGAGGGCCACCGGGGAGCTGTTTTTT
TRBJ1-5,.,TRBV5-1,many,CASSIGGFGSNQPQHF,TGCGCCAGCAGCATCGGGGGGTTTGGGAGCAATCAGCCCCAGCATTTT
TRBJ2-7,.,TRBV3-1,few,CASSQYGAYEQYF,TGTGCCAGCAGCCAGTACGGGGCCTACGAGCAGTACTTC
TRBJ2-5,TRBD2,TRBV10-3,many,CAISPWTSGRLETQYF,TGTGCCATCAGTCCCTGGACTAGCGGGAGGTTGGAGACCCAGTACTTC
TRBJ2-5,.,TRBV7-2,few,CASSVLTAQETQYF,TGTGCCAGCAGCGTATTGACAGCCCAAGAGACCCAGTACTTC
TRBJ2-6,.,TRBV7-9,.,CASAKLGANVLTF,TGTGCCAGCGCGAAACTAGGGGCCAACGTCCTGACTTTC
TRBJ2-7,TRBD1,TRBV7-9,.,CASSFPPTGGYEQYF,TGTGCCAGCAGCTTCCCACCGACAGGGGGGTACGAGCAGTACTTC
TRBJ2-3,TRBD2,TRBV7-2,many,CASSLGGSGTATDTQYF,TGTGCCAGCAGCTTAGGAGGTAGCGGGACTGCAACAGATACGCAGTATTTT